The sequence of this T cell receptor (beta chain) was determined in a study of shared clonotypes between healthy human individuals. This table comes from immunoSEQ multiplex PCR, and its TCRdb copy is limited to in-frame clones, with some not included. Of millions of clones in the sample, 93% were seen once. CDR1 MGHRA and CDR2 YSYEKL come from the germline V gene. With 4 bases clipped from V and 2 bases from J, the junction kept 3 bases outside the gene matches. The CDR3 is 14 amino acids. The V and J genes are TRBV4-1 and TRBJ2-3, with 7 bases lining up with TRBD2. The receptor's source is a young man in good health. Some clones in this sample may be carry-over from other donors' samples. What was sequenced was naive CD4+ T cells from PBMCs. Specified subset: CD45RA+ positively selected. CDR3 in DNA: TGCGCCAGCAGCCGGCTAGCGGTCACAGATACGCAGTATTTT. The encoded protein is CASSRLAVTDTQYF.